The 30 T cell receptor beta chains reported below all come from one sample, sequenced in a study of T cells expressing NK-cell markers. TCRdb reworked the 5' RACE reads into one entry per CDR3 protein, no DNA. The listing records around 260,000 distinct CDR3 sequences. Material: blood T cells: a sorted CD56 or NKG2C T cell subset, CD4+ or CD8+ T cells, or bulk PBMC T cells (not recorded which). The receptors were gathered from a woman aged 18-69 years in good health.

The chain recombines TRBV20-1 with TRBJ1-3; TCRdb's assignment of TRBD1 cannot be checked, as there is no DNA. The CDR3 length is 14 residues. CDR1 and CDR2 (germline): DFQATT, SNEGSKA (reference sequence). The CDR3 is CSARGQGAGSTIYF.

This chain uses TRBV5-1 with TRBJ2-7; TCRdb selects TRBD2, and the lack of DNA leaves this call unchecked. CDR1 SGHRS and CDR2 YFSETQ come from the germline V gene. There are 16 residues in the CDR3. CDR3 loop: CASSPGGLAGVYEQYF.

Here the CDR3 reads CASSARTGRCNEQFF. The chain has TRBV7-2 and TRBJ2-1; the D gene TCRdb calls, TRBD1, cannot be checked with no DNA. Germline CDR1 SGHTA, CDR2 FQGNSA. This CDR3 contains 15 residues.

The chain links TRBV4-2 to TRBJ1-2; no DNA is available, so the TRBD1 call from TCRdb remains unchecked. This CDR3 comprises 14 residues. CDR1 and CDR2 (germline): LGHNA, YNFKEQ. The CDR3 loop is CASSPPDSNYGYTF.

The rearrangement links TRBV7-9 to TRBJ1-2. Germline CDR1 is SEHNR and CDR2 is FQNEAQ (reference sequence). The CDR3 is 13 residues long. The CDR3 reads CASSLAHTNGYTF.

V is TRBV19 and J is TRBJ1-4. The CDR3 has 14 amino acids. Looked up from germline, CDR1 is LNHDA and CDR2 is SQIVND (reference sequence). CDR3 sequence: CASSMDGPWEKLFF.

CDR3 protein: CASSQGLTNTEAFF. The V gene is TRBV3-1, the J gene TRBJ1-1. The CDR3 spans 14 residues. Germline CDR1 and CDR2: LGHDT and YNNKEL (reference sequence).

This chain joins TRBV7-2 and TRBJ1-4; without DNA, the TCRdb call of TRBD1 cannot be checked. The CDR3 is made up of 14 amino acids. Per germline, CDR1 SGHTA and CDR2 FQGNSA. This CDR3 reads CASSWTGPNEKLFF.

The chain's CDR3 is CASSFAGTGEDTQYF. This chain uses TRBV7-2 with TRBJ2-3; absent DNA, TCRdb's TRBD1 call cannot be checked. The CDR3 consists of 15 residues. Looked up from germline, CDR1 is SGHTA and CDR2 is FQGNSA. Full variable domain (rest looked up from reference TRBV7-2 and TRBJ2-3): GAGVSQSPSNKVTEKGKDVELRCDPISGHTALYWYRQSLGQGLEFLIYFQGNSAPDKSGLPSDRFSAERTGGSVSTLTIQRTQQEDSAVYLCASSFAGTGEDTQYFGPGTRLTVL.

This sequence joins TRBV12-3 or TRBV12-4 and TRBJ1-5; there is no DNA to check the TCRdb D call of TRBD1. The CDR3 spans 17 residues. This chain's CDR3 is CASSLGGQGYSNQPQHF.

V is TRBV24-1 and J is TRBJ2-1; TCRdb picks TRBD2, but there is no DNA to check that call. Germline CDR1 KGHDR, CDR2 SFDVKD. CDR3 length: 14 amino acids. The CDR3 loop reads CATGSGNWYNEQFF.

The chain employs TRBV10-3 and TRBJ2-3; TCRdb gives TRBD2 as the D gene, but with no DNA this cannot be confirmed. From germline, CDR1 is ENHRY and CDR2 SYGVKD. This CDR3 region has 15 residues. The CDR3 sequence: CAISGRGLSTDTQYF.

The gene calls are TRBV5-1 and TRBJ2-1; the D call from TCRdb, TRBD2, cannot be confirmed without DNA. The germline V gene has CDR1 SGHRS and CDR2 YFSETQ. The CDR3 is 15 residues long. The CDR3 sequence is CASSWVSGSFSEQFF.

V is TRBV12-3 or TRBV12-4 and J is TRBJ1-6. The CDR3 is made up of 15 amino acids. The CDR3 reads CASSGRGRSDSPLHF.

CDR3: CASSLSYSSYNEQFF. The V call is TRBV5-4, the J call TRBJ2-1. In germline, CDR1 is SGHNT, CDR2 YYREEE (reference sequence). The CDR3 has 15 residues.

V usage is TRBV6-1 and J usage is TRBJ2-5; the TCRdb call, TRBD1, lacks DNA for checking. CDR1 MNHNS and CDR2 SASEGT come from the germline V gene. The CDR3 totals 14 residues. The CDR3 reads CASSSGHSQETQYF.

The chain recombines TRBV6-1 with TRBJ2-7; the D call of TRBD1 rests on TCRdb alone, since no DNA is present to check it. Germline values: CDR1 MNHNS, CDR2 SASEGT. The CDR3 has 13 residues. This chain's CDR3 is CASRGQGKSEQYF.

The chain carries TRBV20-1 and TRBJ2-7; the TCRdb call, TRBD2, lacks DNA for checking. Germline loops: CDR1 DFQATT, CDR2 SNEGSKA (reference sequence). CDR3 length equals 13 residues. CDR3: CSARVAGTYEQYF.

The CDR3 loop is CASSQAWESFYEQYF. The chain combines TRBV4-2 with TRBJ2-7; TCRdb's D call of TRBD2 is untestable without DNA. The CDR3 totals 15 residues. Germline CDR1 and CDR2: LGHNA and YNFKEQ.

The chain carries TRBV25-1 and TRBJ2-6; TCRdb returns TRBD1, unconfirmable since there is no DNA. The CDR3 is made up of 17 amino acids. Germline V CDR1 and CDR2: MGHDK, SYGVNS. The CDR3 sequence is CASSRGPTYSGANVLTF.

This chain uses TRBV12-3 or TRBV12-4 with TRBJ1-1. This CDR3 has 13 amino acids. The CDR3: CASSFSPAPEAFF.

The CDR3 spells CSAWSVQETQYF. The V gene is TRBV29-1, the J gene TRBJ2-5. This CDR3 is 12 amino acids long. Germline-derived CDR1 and CDR2 are SQVTM and ANQGSEA.

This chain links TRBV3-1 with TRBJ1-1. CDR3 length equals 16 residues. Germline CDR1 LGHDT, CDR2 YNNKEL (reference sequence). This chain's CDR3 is CASSQSFVSVVTEAFF.

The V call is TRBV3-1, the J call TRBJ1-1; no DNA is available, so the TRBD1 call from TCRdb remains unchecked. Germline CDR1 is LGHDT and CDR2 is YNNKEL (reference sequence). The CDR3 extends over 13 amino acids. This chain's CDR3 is CASSHGGTGEAFF.

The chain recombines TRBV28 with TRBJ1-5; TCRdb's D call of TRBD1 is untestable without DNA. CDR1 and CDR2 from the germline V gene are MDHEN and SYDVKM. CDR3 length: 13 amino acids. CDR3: CASSLVQGQPQHF.

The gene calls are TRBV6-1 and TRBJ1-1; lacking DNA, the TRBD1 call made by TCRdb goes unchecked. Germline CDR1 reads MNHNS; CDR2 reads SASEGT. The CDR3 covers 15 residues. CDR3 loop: CASTVSGTLNTEAFF.

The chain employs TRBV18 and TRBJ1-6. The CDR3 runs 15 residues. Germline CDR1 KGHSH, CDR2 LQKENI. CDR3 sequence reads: CASSPTSVRNSPLHF.

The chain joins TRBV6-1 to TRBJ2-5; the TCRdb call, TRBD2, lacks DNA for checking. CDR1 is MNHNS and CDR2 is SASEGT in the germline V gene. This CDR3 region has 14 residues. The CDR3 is CASSLTDQSGTQYF.

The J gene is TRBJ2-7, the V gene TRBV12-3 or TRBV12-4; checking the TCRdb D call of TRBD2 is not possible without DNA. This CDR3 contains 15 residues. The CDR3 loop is CASSFSGTSTYEQYF.

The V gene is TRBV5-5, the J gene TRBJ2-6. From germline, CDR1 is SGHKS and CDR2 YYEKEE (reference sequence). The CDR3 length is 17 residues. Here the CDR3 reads CASSAQPRLSGANVLTF.